The sample holds many counts of the clone carrying this T cell receptor beta chain. Its matching antigen is unknown. Donor samples were obtained from healthy Caucasian individuals from Russia, aged about 6 to 95. Extractions gave at least 6 micrograms of total RNA per sample. Primed by a sample-barcoded 5' primer and a J-beta primer mix, a second PCR proceeded for about 6 to 11 cycles. TCRdb used MiXCR to reprocess the 5' RACE reads, holding one entry per CDR3 protein. The data show around 870,000 distinct CDR3 sequences, 25% to 35% seen once. CDR1 MNHEY and CDR2 SVGAGI come from the germline V gene. Germline trimming cut 6 bases from V and 3 bases from J; bases unmatched to any gene: 7. CDR3 length: 15 amino acids. The data were taken from a study of blood T cells in healthy people across ages. The study's findings and limits: The unknown donor CMV status may have confounded expanded clonotype changes.

Sequencing used blood. The TCR was taken from a woman at least 80 years old in good health. This rearrangement joins TRBV6-5 to TRBJ2-1; 8 bases agree with TRBD1. The CDR3 bases are TGTGCCAGCAGCTTCGACAGGGGCAACTACAATGAGCAGTTCTTC. Protein sequence: CASSFDRGNYNEQFF.